Below are 14 T cell receptor beta chains sequenced from a single sample in a study of neurological immune-mediated disorders. TCRdb independently ran MiXCR on the 5' RACE reads; one entry per CDR3 protein. The sample lists around 70,000 distinct CDR3 sequences, 4% to 6% seen once, with 6.5% to 9% in the top ten. The sequenced sample consisted of PBMCs. The receptors originated from a man between 18 and 29 years old with multiple sclerosis.

The sample holds many counts of this clonotype. The rearrangement uses TRBV28 and TRBJ1-2, with a possible D match to TRBD1 (5 bases). The CDR3 runs to 15 residues. V was pared by 5 bases and J by 5 bases, with 18 bases between. Germline V CDR1 and CDR2: MDHEN, SYDVKM. The DNA of the CDR3 is TGTGCCAGCAGTCCCCTGGAATTGGGGGAGTATGGCTACACCTTC. Amino acid sequence: CASSPLELGEYGYTF.

In this sample, this clonotype turned up many times. CDR3 coding DNA: TGTGCCAGCAGCCCTCAGGGAAGGAACACTGAAGCTTTCTTT. Amino acids: CASSPQGRNTEAFF. The gene calls are TRBV27 and TRBJ1-1; possibly TRBD1 for D (5 bases). V lost 6 bases to trimming and J lost 1 base, with 12 bases between them. The CDR3 has 14 amino acids. The germline CDR1 and CDR2 sequences are MNHEY and SMNVEV (reference sequence).

This clonotype was recorded many times. The rearrangement links TRBV28 to TRBJ2-5; perhaps TRBD2 as D (6 bases). CDR1 MDHEN and CDR2 SYDVKM come from the germline V gene. The V end lost 11 bases, the J end lost 5 bases, and 21 bases lay between the germline ends. This CDR3 is 14 amino acids long. The CDR3 spells CAWARGTTGETQYF. DNA for the CDR3: TGTGCCTGGGCCCGGGGGACCACTGGGGAGACCCAGTACTTC.

This clonotype was seen many times. The V call is TRBV7-3, the J call TRBJ1-1; D is perhaps TRBD1 (5 bases). Trimming stripped 2 bases from V and 3 bases from J, with 7 bases between. The CDR3 is made up of 13 amino acids. CDR1 and CDR2 from the germline V gene are SGHTA and FQGTGA. CDR3 loop: CASSLSGDTEAFF. The CDR3, as DNA: TGTGCCAGCAGCTTATCGGGGGACACTGAAGCTTTCTTT.

In this sample, this clonotype turned up many times. This chain joins TRBV20-1 and TRBJ2-1; the match to TRBD1 covers 8 bases. CDR1 is DFQATT and CDR2 is SNEGSKA in the germline V gene (reference sequence). This CDR3 has 15 residues. V gave up 0 bases and J gave up 4 bases; unmatched junction bases: 5. The CDR3 DNA follows: TGCAGTGCTAGAGATTGGGGACAGGCGTACAATGAGCAGTTCTTC. This codes for CSARDWGQAYNEQFF.

This clonotype was recorded at least ten times. This rearrangement joins TRBV6-2 or TRBV6-3 to TRBJ2-7, with 12 bases lining up with TRBD2. This CDR3 region has 20 residues. Germline assignment: CDR1 MNHEY and CDR2 SVGEGT. Germline trimming cut 3 bases from V and 1 base from J; bases unmatched to any gene: 16. CDR3 sequence: CASSYPPTSGRREPSYEQYF. CDR3 DNA: TGTGCCAGCAGTTATCCCCCGACTAGCGGGAGACGGGAACCTTCCTACGAGCAGTACTTC.

This clonotype was seen repeatedly, ten times or more. CDR3 DNA: TGTGCCAGCAGCTCCGGGAGCCAGGCTGGCTACACCTTC. Protein sequence: CASSSGSQAGYTF. The V gene is TRBV7-2, the J gene TRBJ1-2; no reliable D call. V dropped 4 bases and J dropped 7 bases, with 13 bases sitting between them. The CDR3 length is 13 residues. CDR1 SGHTA and CDR2 FQGNSA come from the germline V gene.

This clonotype was counted ten times or more. The V and J genes are TRBV20-1 and TRBJ1-5; D remains ambiguous. The germline CDR1 and CDR2 sequences are DFQATT and SNEGSKA (reference sequence). Between the trimmed V and J ends, which lost 5 bases and 9 bases, there was a span of 14 bases. CDR3 length equals 12 residues. The CDR3, as DNA: TGCAGTGCTCGGACTCCTGATGGGCCCCAGCATTTT. Translating it yields CSARTPDGPQHF.

The chain employs TRBV20-1 and TRBJ2-3; 9 bases match TRBD2. The germline V gene encodes CDR1 DFQATT and CDR2 SNEGSKA (reference sequence). CDR3 length equals 15 residues. With 0 bases clipped from V and 8 bases from J, the junction kept 9 bases outside the gene matches. CDR3: CSARDDGTSFSTQYF. CDR3 in DNA: TGCAGTGCTAGAGATGACGGGACTAGCTTCTCTACGCAGTATTTT.

CDR3 sequence: CASSPWSGDEQYF. CDR3 nucleotide sequence: TGTGCCAGCAGCCCGTGGTCGGGGGACGAGCAGTACTTC. This chain connects TRBV11-2 to TRBJ2-7, with TRBD2 as a possible D gene (6 bases). V lost 5 bases, J lost 5 bases, and 13 bases lay in between. Germline loops: CDR1 SGHAT, CDR2 FQNNGV. This CDR3 has 13 residues.

Many counts were recorded for this clonotype. V and J are TRBV20-1 and TRBJ1-6; 10 positions match TRBD1. The CDR3 contains 13 residues. Germline CDR1 is DFQATT and CDR2 is SNEGSKA (reference sequence). V trimming: 5 bases; J trimming: 6 bases; junction bases outside the gene matches: 1. CDR3 sequence (DNA): TGCAGTGCTGGGACAGGGGTTAATTCACCCCTCCACTTT. This translates into CSAGTGVNSPLHF.

At least ten counts were recorded for this clonotype. The V call is TRBV15, the J call TRBJ1-5; tentatively, D is TRBD1 (6 bases). The V gene's germline CDR1 is LNHNV and CDR2 YYDKDF (reference sequence). This CDR3 contains 17 residues. Between the trimmed V and J ends, which lost 0 bases and 1 base, there was a span of 13 bases. The CDR3 nucleotides read TGTGCCACCAGCAGAGATCTGGCAGGGGACAGCAATCAGCCCCAGCATTTT. Translating it yields CATSRDLAGDSNQPQHF.

There are many counts of this clonotype. This chain connects TRBV12-3 or TRBV12-4 to TRBJ2-1; perhaps TRBD2 as D (6 bases). Trimming pared 3 bases from V and 6 bases from J, leaving 12 bases between. The CDR3 runs 14 residues. Here the CDR3 DNA reads TGTGCCAGCAGTTTGAGCCGGGGGAGCAATGAGCAGTTCTTC. Amino acid sequence: CASSLSRGSNEQFF.

This clonotype was counted many times. The rearrangement links TRBV10-3 to TRBJ2-7, with D perhaps TRBD2 (7 bases). The CDR3 has 14 amino acids. Trimming took off 7 bases at V and 2 bases at J, with 15 bases between the two ends. Germline values: CDR1 ENHRY, CDR2 SYGVKD. CDR3 protein: CAITERGAPYEQYF. CDR3 DNA: TGTGCCATCACCGAACGGGGGGCGCCCTACGAGCAGTACTTC.